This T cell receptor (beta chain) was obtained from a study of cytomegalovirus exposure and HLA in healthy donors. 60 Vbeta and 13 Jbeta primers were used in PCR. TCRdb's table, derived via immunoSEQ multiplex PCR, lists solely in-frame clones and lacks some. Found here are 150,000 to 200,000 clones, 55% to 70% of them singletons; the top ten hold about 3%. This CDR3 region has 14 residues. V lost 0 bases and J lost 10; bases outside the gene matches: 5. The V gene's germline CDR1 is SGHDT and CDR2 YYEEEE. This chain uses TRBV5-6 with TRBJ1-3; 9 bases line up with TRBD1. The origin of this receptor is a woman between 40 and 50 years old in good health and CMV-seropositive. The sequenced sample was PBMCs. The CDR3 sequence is CASSLDRGQGTIYF. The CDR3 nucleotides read TGTGCCAGCAGCTTGGACAGGGGGCAAGGGACCATATATTTT. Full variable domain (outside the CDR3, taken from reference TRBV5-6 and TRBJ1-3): DAGVTQSPTHLIKTRGQQVTLRCSPKSGHDTVSWYQQALGQGPQFIFQYYEEEERQRGNFPDRFSGHQFPNYSSELNVNALLLGDSALYLCASSLDRGQGTIYFGEGSWLTVV.